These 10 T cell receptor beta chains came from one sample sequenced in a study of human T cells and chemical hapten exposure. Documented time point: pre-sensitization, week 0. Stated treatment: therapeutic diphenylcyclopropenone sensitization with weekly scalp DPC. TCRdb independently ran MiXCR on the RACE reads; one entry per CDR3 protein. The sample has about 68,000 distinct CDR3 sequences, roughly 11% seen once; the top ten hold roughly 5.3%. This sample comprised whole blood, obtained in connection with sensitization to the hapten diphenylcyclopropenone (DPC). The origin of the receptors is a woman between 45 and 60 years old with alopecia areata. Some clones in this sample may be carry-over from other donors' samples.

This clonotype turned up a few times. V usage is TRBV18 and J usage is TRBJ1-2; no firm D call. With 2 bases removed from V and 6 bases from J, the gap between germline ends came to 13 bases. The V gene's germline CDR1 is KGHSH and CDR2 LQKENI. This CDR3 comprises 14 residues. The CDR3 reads CASSPSPRNNGYTF. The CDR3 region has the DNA TGTGCCAGCTCACCATCCCCGCGAAACAATGGCTACACCTTC. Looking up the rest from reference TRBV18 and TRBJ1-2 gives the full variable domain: NAGVMQNPRHLVRRRGQEARLRCSPMKGHSHVYWYRQLPEEGLKFMVYLQKENIIDESGMPKERFSAEFPKEGPSILRIQQVVRGDSAAYFCASSPSPRNNGYTFGSGTRLTVV.

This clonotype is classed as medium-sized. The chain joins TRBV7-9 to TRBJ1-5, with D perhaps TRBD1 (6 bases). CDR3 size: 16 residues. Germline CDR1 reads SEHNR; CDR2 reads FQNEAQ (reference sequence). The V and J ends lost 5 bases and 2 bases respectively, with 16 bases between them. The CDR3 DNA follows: TGTGCCAGCAGCAAGACAGGTGAGGGTGGCAATCAGCCCCAGCATTTT. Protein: CASSKTGEGGNQPQHF.

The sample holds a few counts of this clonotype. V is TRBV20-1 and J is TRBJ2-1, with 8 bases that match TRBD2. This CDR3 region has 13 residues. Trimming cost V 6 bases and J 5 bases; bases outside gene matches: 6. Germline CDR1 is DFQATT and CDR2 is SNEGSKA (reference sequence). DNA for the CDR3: TGCAGTGCGCGGGAGGACGGAGACAATGAGCAGTTCTTC. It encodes CSAREDGDNEQFF.

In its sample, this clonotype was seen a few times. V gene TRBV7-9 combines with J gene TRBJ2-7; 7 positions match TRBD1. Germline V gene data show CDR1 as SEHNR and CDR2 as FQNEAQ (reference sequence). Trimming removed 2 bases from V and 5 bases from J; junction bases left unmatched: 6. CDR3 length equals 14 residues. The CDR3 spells CASSLRGRGNEQYF. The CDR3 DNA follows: TGTGCCAGCAGCTTACGGGGCAGGGGGAACGAGCAGTACTTC.

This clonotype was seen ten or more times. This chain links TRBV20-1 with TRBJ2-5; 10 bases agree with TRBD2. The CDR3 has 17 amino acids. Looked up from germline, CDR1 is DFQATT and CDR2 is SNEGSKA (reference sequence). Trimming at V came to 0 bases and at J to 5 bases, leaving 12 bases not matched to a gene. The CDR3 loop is CSARDRSGGSGRETQYF. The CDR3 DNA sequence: TGCAGTGCTAGAGATCGAAGCGGGGGTAGCGGGAGGGAGACCCAGTACTTC.

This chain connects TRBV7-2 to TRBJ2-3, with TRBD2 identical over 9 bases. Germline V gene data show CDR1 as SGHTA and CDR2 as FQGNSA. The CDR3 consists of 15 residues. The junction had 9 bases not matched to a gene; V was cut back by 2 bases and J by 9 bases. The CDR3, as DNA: TGTGCCAGCAGCTTAATAGCGGGGGAACGAGGGACGCAGTATTTT. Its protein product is CASSLIAGERGTQYF.

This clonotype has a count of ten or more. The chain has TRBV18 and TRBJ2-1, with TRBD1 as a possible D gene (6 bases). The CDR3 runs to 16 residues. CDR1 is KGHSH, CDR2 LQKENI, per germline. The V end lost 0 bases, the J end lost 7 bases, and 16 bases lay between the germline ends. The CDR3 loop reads CASSPPLDQGFNEQFF. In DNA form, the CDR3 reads TGTGCCAGCTCACCACCGCTGGACCAGGGGTTTAATGAGCAGTTCTTC.

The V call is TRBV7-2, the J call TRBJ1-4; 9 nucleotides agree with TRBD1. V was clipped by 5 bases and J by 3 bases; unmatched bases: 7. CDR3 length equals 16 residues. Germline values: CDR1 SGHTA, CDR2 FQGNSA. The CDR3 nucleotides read TGTGCCAGCAGCACGAACAGGGGGCTTGCTAATGAAAAACTGTTTTTT. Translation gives CASSTNRGLANEKLFF.

The CDR3 DNA reads TGTGCCAGCAGTGACTTAACCGGGACTAGGGACTACAATGAGCAGTTCTTC. This translates into CASSDLTGTRDYNEQFF. The rearrangement links TRBV25-1 to TRBJ2-1; TRBD2 matches at 8 bases. Germline trimming cut 3 bases from V and 3 bases from J; bases unmatched to any gene: 10. Germline CDR1 and CDR2: MGHDK and SYGVNS. The CDR3 has 17 residues.

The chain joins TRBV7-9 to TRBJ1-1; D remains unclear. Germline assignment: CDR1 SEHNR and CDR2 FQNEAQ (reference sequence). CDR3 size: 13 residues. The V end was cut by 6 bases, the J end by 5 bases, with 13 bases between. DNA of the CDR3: TGTGCCAGCAGTACCGACTCAACGACTGAAGCTTTCTTT. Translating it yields CASSTDSTTEAFF.